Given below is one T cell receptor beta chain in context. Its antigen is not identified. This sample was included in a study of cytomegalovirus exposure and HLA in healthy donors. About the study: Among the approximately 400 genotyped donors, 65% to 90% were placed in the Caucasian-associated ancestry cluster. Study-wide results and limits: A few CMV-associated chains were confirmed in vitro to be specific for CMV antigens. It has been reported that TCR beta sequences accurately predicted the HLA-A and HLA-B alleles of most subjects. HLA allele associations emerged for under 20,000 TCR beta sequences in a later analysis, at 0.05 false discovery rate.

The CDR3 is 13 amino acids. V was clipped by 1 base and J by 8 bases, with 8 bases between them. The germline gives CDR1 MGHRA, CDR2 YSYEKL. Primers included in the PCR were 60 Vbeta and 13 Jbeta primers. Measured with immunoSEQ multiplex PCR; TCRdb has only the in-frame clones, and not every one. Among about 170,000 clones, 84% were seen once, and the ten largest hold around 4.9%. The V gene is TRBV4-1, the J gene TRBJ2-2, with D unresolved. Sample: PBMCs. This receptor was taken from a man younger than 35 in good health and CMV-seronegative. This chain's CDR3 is CASSQVLQGELFF. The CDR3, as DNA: TGCGCCAGCAGCCAAGTCTTACAAGGGGAGCTGTTTTTT.